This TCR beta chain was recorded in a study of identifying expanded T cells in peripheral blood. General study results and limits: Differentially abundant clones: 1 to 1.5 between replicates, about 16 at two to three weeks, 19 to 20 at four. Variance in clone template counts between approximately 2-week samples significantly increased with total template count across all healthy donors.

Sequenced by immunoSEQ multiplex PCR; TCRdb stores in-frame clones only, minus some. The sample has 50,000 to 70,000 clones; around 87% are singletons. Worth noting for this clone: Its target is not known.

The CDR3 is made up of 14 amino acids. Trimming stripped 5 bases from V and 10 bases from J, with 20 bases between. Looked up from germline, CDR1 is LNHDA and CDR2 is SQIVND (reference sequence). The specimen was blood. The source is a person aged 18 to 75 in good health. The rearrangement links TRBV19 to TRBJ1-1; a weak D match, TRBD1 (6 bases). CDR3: CASSPQGQPTRAFF. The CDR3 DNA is TGTGCCAGTAGTCCGCAGGGACAACCTACGAGAGCTTTCTTT. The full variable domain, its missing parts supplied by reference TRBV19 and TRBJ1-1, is DGGITQSPKYLFRKEGQNVTLSCEQNLNHDAMYWYRQDPGQGLRLIYYSQIVNDFQKGDIAEGYSVSREKKESFPLTVTSAQKNPTAFYLCASSPQGQPTRAFFGQGTRLTVV.